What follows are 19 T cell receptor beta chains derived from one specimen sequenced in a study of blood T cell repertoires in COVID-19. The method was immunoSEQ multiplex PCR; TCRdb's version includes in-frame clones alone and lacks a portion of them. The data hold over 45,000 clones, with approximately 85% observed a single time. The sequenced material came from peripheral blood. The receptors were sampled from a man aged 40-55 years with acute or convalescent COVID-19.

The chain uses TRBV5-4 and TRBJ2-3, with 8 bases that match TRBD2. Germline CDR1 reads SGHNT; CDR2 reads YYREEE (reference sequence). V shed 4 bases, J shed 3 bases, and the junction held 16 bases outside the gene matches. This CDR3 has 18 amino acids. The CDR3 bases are TGTGCCAGCAGCCTCAAACCGGGAAAGGCGGGGGGAACAGATACGCAGTATTTT. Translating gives CASSLKPGKAGGTDTQYF.

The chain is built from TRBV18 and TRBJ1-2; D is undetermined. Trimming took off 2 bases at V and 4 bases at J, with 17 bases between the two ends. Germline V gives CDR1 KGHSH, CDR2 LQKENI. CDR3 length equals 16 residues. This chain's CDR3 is CASSPGPGAHGYGYTF. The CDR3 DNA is TGTGCCAGCTCACCAGGGCCGGGAGCCCATGGCTATGGCTACACCTTC.

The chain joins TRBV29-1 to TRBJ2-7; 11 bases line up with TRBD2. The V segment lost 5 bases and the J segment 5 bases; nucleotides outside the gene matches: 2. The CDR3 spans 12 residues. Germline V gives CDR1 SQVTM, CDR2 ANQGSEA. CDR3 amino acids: CSVNSGGDEQYF. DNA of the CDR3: TGCAGCGTTAATAGCGGGGGGGACGAGCAGTACTTC.

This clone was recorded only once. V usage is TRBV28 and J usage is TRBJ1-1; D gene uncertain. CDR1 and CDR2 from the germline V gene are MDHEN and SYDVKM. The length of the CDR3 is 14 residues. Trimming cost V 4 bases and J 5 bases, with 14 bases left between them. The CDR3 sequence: CASSSPGRGTEAFF. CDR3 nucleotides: TGTGCCAGCAGTTCTCCCGGACGCGGGACTGAAGCTTTCTTT. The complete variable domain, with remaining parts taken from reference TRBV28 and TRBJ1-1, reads DVKVTQSSRYLVKRTGEKVFLECVQDMDHENMFWYRQDPGLGLRLIYFSYDVKMKEKGDIPEGYSVSREKKERFSLILESASTNQTSMYLCASSSPGRGTEAFFGQGTRLTVV.

DNA for the CDR3: TGTGCCAGTAGTATCTCTAGGTACAATGAGCAGTTCTTC. It encodes CASSISRYNEQFF. The chain combines TRBV19 with TRBJ2-1; no firm D call. V was shortened by 3 bases and J by 4 bases, with 7 bases between the two germline ends. Germline values: CDR1 LNHDA, CDR2 SQIVND (reference sequence). The CDR3 has 13 amino acids.

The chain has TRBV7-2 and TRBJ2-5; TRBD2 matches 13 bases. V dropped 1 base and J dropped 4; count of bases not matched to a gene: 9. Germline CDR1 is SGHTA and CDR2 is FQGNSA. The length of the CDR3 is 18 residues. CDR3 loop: CASSLVRTSGGSGETQYF. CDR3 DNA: TGTGCCAGCAGCTTAGTACGGACTAGCGGGGGAAGTGGAGAGACCCAGTACTTC.

The CDR3 DNA sequence: TGTGCCAGCAGTTACGGGGGCTATAATGAAAAACTGTTTTTT. The encoded protein is CASSYGGYNEKLFF. The genes are TRBV6-5 and TRBJ1-4, with D perhaps matching TRBD1 (6 bases). The CDR3 is 14 residues long. The V gene's germline CDR1 is MNHEY and CDR2 SVGAGI. Trimming removed 2 bases at V and 4 bases at J, with 8 bases between.

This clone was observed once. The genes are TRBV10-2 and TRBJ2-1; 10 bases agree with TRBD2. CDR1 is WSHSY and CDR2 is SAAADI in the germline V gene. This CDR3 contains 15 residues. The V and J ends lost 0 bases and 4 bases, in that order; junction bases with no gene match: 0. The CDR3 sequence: CASSESLAGYNEQFF. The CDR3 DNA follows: TGCGCCAGCAGTGAGTCACTAGCGGGGTACAATGAGCAGTTCTTC.

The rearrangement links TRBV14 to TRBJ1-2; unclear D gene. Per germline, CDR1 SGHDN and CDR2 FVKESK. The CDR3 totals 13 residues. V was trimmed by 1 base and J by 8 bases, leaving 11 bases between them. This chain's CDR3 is CASSQGRAGGYTF. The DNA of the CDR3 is TGTGCCAGCAGCCAAGGGCGGGCTGGAGGCTACACCTTC.

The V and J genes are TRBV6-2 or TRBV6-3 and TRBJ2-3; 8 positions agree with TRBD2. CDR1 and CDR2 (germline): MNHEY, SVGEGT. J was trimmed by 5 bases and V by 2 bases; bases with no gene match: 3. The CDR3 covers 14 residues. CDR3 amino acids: CASSYAGGGDTQYF. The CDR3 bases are TGTGCCAGCAGTTACGCGGGGGGAGGAGATACGCAGTATTTT.

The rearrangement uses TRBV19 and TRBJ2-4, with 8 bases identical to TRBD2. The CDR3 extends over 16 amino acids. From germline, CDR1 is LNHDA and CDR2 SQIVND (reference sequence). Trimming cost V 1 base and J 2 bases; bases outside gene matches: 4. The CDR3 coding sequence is TGTGCCAGTAGTATAGCCCGGGGGGGCCCCAAAAACATTCAGTACTTC. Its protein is CASSIARGGPKNIQYF.

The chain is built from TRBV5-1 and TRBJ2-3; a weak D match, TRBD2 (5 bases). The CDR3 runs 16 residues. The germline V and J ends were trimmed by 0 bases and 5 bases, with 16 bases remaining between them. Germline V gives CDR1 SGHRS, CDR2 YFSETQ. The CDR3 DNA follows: TGCGCCAGCAGCTTGGGCCATAGCGTGTATGGAGATACGCAGTATTTT. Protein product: CASSLGHSVYGDTQYF.

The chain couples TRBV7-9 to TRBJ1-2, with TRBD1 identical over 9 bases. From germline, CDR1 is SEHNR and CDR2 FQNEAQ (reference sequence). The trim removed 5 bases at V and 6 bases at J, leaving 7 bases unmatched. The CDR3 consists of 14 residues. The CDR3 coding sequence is TGTGCCAGCAGCCTGTCGGACAGGGGAAATGGCTACACCTTC. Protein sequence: CASSLSDRGNGYTF. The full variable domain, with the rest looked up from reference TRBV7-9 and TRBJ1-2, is DTGVSQNPRHKITKRGQNVTFRCDPISEHNRLYWYRQTLGQGPEFLTYFQNEAQLEKSRLLSDRFSAERPKGSFSTLEIQRTEQGDSAMYLCASSLSDRGNGYTFGSGTRLTVV.

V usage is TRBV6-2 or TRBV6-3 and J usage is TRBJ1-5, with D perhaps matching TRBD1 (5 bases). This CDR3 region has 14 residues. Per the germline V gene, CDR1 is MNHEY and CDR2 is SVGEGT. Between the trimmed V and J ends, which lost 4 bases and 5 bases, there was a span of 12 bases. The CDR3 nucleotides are TGTGCCAGCAGTTGGGCAGGGATGGATCAGCCCCAGCATTTT. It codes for CASSWAGMDQPQHF.

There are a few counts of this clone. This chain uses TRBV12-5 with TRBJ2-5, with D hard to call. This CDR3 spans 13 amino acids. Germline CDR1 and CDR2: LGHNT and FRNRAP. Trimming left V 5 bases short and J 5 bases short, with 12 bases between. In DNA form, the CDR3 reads TGTGCTAGTGGTAGAGTTCACGGGGAGACCCAGTACTTC. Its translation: CASGRVHGETQYF.

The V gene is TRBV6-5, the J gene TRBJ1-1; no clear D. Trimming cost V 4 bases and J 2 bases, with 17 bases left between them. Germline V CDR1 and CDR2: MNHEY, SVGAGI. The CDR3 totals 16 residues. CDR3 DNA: TGTGCCAGCAGTTCGGGGTGGGAAAGGAAAAACACTGAAGCTTTCTTT. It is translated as CASSSGWERKNTEAFF.

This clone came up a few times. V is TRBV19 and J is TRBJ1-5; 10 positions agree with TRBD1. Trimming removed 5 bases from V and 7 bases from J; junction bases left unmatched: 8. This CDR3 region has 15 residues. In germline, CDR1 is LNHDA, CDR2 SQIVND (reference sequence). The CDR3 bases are TGTGCCAGTAGTCCGGGGACAGGGGAGTTCCAGCCCCAGCATTTT. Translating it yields CASSPGTGEFQPQHF.

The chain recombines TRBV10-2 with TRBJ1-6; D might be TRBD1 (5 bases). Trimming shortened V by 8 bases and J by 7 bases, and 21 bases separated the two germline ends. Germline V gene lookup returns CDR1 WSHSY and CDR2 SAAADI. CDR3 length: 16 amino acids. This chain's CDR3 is CASLSFVGDINSPLHF. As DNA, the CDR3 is TGCGCCAGCTTATCATTTGTAGGGGATATCAATTCACCCCTCCACTTT.

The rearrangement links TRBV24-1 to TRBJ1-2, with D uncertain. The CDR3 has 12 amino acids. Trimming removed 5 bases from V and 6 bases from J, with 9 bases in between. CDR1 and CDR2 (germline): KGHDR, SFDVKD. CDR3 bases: TGTGCCACCAGTGGGGCGTACGATGGCTACACCTTC. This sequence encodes CATSGAYDGYTF.